The T cell receptor (beta chain) described here comes from a study of cytomegalovirus exposure and HLA in healthy donors. This clone showed up many times. PCR employed 60 Vbeta and 13 Jbeta primers. The method was immunoSEQ multiplex PCR; TCRdb's version includes in-frame clones alone and lacks a portion of them. The table includes under 150,000 clones, nearly 80% detected once. V dropped 4 bases and J dropped 4 bases, with 10 bases sitting between them. CDR1 and CDR2 (germline): SGHTA, FQGTGA. The CDR3 is made up of 13 amino acids. The sequence was obtained from a woman in her thirties or forties in good health and CMV-seronegative. The sequencing sample was made of PBMCs. The J gene is TRBJ1-1, the V gene TRBV7-3; TRBD1 might be the D (5 bases). CDR3 DNA sequence: TGTGCCAGCAGCTACCGGAGGGGCACTGAAGCTTTCTTT. Amino acid sequence: CASSYRRGTEAFF. Drawing the rest from reference TRBV7-3 and TRBJ1-1, the complete variable domain is GAGVSQTPSNKVTEKGKYVELRCDPISGHTALYWYRQSLGQGPEFLIYFQGTGAADDSGLPNDRFFAVRPEGSVSTLKIQRTERGDSAVYLCASSYRRGTEAFFGQGTRLTVV.